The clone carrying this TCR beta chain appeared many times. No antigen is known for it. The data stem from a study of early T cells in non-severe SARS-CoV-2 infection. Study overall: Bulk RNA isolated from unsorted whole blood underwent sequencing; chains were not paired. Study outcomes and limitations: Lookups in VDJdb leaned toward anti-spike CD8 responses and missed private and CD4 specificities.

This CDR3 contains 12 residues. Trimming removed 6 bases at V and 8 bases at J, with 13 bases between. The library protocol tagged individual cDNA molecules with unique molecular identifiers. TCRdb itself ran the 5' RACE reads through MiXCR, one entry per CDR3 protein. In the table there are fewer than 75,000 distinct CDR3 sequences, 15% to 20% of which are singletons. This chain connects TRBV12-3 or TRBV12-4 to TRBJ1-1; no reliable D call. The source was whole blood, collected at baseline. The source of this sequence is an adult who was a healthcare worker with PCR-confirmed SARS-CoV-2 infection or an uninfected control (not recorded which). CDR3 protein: CASRMEGREAFF. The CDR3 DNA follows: TGTGCCAGCAGGATGGAAGGGAGAGAAGCTTTCTTT.